This T cell receptor (beta chain) originates from a study of blood T cells in healthy people across ages. Broader study findings: PBMCs that were unsorted prevented a conclusive naive versus antigen-experienced comparison. Relative to aged donors, long-lived donors carried more naive CD4+ cells and displayed higher diversity.

It was with a sample-barcoded 5' primer and a J-beta primer mix that a second PCR of roughly 7 to 12 cycles was run. Paired-end reads containing CDR3 totaled no fewer than 2.5 million for each sample. TCRdb reprocessed the 5' RACE reads with MiXCR, giving one entry per CDR3 protein. The sample has about 640,000 distinct CDR3 sequences; 58% are singletons. This clonotype was counted many times. Its specificity is not known. Unmatched junction bases numbered 5, after V lost 3 bases and J lost 9 bases. This CDR3 comprises 11 residues. CDR1 is SQVTM and CDR2 is ANQGSEA in the germline V gene. The sequence derives from a man in his 60s in good health. The rearrangement links TRBV29-1 to TRBJ2-7; TRBD2 matches at 7 bases. The sample was blood. The CDR3 coding sequence is TGCAGCGTTGACCCAGGGAGGGGGCAGTACTTC. Residues: CSVDPGRGQYF.